A single sample gave rise to the 4 T cell receptor beta chains below, sequenced in a study of OX40 agonist ivuxolimab in advanced cancers. TCRdb's table, derived via immunoSEQ multiplex PCR, lists solely in-frame clones and lacks some. Altogether about 48,000 clones are present, around 84% being singletons, with the ten largest covering less than 2.5%. The sequencing used CD4+ or CD8+ T cells sorted from blood, collected in a trial of the OX40 agonist ivuxolimab. All receptors come from an adult with an advanced solid tumor such as melanoma, head and neck, liver or kidney cancer.

The sample holds one count of this clone. The V call is TRBV6-1, the J call TRBJ2-7; 8 bases match TRBD2. The V segment lost 7 bases and the J segment 4 bases; nucleotides outside the gene matches: 6. The CDR3 is made up of 13 amino acids. The V gene's germline CDR1 is MNHNS and CDR2 SASEGT. DNA for the CDR3: TGTGCCAGCATGGTAGCGGGACTGTACGAGCAGTACTTC. It is translated as CASMVAGLYEQYF.

The chain uses TRBV6-1 and TRBJ2-2, with D unresolved. Germline V gene data show CDR1 as MNHNS and CDR2 as SASEGT. CDR3 length: 13 amino acids. The germline V and J ends were trimmed by 10 bases and 5 bases, with 14 bases remaining between them. The CDR3 bases are TGTGCCACCACCGATTGGGCGACCGGGGAGCTGTTTTTT. It encodes CATTDWATGELFF.

V gene TRBV4-2 combines with J gene TRBJ2-3, with D perhaps TRBD2 (6 bases). The CDR3 covers 15 residues. The V end was cut by 7 bases, the J end by 0 bases, with 14 bases between. Germline V CDR1 and CDR2: LGHNA, YNFKEQ. The chain's CDR3 is CASTKTAGSTDTQYF. As DNA, the CDR3 is TGTGCCAGCACCAAGACGGCGGGGAGCACAGATACGCAGTATTTT.

J is TRBJ2-5 and V is TRBV5-4; 12 bases match TRBD1. In germline, CDR1 is SGHNT, CDR2 YYREEE (reference sequence). J lost 7 bases, V lost 7 bases, and 5 bases had no gene match. The length of the CDR3 is 13 residues. The DNA for the CDR3 is TGTGCCAGCGGGGACAGGGGGCGGGGGACCCAGTACTTC. Its translation: CASGDRGRGTQYF.